Shown below are 7 T cell receptor beta chains from a single sample sequenced in a study of blood T cell repertoires in COVID-19. Clones were sequenced by immunoSEQ multiplex PCR, and TCRdb holds only the in-frame ones, with some missing. The sample includes tens of thousands of clones, 75% of them seen just once. Sample: peripheral blood. These receptors were obtained from an elderly man with active or convalescent COVID-19.

Remarks on this clone: Other DNA sequences of this sample code for an identical CDR3. The chain combines TRBV6-5 with TRBJ1-5, with no clear D. In germline, CDR1 is MNHEY, CDR2 SVGAGI. Trimming took 8 bases from V and 4 from J, leaving 12 bases between them. The CDR3 spans 13 residues. The CDR3 region is CASGYLRNQPQHF. DNA of the CDR3: TGTGCCAGCGGGTATTTGCGGAATCAGCCCCAGCATTTT.

The chain joins TRBV27 to TRBJ1-4; D call uncertain. The V end was cut by 3 bases, the J end by 5 bases, with 7 bases between. Germline lookup yields CDR1 MNHEY and CDR2 SMNVEV (reference sequence). The CDR3 loop spans 13 amino acids. The DNA for the CDR3 is TGTGCCAGCAGTTTTAGCCTCAATGAAAAACTGTTTTTT. It yields the protein CASSFSLNEKLFF.

J is TRBJ2-5 and V is TRBV30; D is possibly TRBD2 (5 bases). V lost 0 bases and J lost 4, with 21 bases in between. The length of the CDR3 is 17 residues. Germline V gene sequence: CDR1 GTSNPN, CDR2 SVGIG (reference sequence). CDR3 nucleotide sequence: TGTGCCTGGAGTGTACGCCGGGGTAGCGTGGAAGGAGAGACCCAGTACTTC. Its protein product is CAWSVRRGSVEGETQYF.

The chain employs TRBV29-1 and TRBJ2-5; the match to TRBD1 covers 11 bases. CDR1 and CDR2 from the germline V gene are SQVTM and ANQGSEA. This CDR3 is 13 amino acids long. The J segment lost 4 bases and the V segment lost 3 bases, leaving 1 base of the junction unmatched. The chain's CDR3 is CSVEGQGVETQYF. The CDR3 nucleotides read TGCAGCGTTGAGGGACAGGGGGTAGAGACCCAGTACTTC.

This chain connects TRBV10-3 to TRBJ1-2, with 7 bases lining up with TRBD1. The CDR3 consists of 16 residues. The germline V gene encodes CDR1 ENHRY and CDR2 SYGVKD. V was clipped by 5 bases and J by 2 bases; unmatched bases: 11. The CDR3 nucleotides are TGTGCCATCAGTACCCTTGACGACAGGGACAACTATGGCTACACCTTC. This codes for CAISTLDDRDNYGYTF.

This chain uses TRBV5-1 with TRBJ1-3, with D perhaps matching TRBD1 (6 bases). There are 15 residues in the CDR3. Trimming removed 0 bases at V and 0 bases at J, with 7 bases between. CDR1 and CDR2 from the germline V gene are SGHRS and YFSETQ. The CDR3, as DNA: TGCGCCAGCAGCTTGGGGACAGACTCTGGAAACACCATATATTTT. It is translated as CASSLGTDSGNTIYF.

This clone is a singleton in its sample. The CDR3: CASSLVGSAKNIQYF. CDR3 DNA sequence: TGTGCCAGCAGCTTAGTCGGGTCAGCCAAAAACATTCAGTACTTC. This chain connects TRBV7-8 to TRBJ2-4, with unresolved D. The CDR3 is 15 amino acids. Germline CDR1 and CDR2: SGHVS and FQNEAQ. The ends were cut back, 1 base at V and 0 bases at J, with 7 bases in the middle.